The sample holds many counts of the clone carrying this T cell receptor (beta chain). Its antigen remains unidentified. Each cDNA held unique molecular identifiers, and template switching gave it a universal primer site. TCRdb redid the calling of the 5' RACE reads with MiXCR, one entry per CDR3 protein. The sample has some 660,000 distinct CDR3 sequences, less than 10% seen once. This sample is drawn from a study of identical twins. General study findings and limits: In cord blood, abundant beta clonotypes had fewer insertions; memory showed no trend.

These sequences were also reported in another study, on yellow fever vaccine responses in identical twins. That source notes: The authors reported partly convergent, partly personalized vaccine responses in identical twins.

This TCR was recovered from a woman aged 18-35 years in good health. The sample was PBMCs.

Written as DNA, the CDR3 is TGTGCCATCAGTATGCTAGCGGGAAGCAATGAGCAGTTCTTC. This gives the protein CAISMLAGSNEQFF. The gene calls are TRBV10-3 and TRBJ2-1; 9 nucleotides agree with TRBD2. CDR3 length: 14 amino acids. CDR1 ENHRY and CDR2 SYGVKD come from the germline V gene. V was pared by 5 bases and J by 6 bases, with 5 bases of the junction left unmatched.